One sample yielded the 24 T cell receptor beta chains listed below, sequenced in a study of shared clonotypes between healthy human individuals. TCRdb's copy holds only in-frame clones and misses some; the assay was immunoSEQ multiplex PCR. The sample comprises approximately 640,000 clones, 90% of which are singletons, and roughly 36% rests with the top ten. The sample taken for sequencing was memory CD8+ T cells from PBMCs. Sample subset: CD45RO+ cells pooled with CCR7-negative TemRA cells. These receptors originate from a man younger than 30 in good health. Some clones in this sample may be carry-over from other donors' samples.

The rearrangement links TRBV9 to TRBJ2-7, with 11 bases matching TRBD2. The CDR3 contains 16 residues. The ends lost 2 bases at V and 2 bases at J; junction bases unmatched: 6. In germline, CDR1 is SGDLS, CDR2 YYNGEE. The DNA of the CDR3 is TGTGCCAGCAGCGTGCTGGGGACTAGCGGCCCCTACGAGCAGTACTTC. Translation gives CASSVLGTSGPYEQYF.

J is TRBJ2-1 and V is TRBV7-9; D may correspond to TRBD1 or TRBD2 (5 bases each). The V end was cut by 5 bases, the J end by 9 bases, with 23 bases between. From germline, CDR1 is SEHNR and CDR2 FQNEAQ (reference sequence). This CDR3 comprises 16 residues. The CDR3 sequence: CASSDRSGPSTGEQFF. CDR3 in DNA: TGTGCCAGCAGCGATCGATCGGGGCCCTCGACCGGTGAGCAGTTCTTC.

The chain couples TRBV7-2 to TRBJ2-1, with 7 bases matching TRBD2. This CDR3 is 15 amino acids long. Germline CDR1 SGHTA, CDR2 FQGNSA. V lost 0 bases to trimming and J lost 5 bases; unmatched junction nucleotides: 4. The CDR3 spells CASSLAGGPHNEQFF. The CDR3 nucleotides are TGTGCCAGCAGCTTAGCGGGAGGGCCTCACAATGAGCAGTTCTTC.

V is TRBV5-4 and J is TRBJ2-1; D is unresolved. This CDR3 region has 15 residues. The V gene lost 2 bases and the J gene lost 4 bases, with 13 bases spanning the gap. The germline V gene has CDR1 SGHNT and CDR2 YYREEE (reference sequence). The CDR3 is CASSLWPPDYNEQFF. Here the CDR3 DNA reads TGTGCCAGCAGCTTATGGCCACCAGATTACAATGAGCAGTTCTTC. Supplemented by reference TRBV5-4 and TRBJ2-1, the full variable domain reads ETGVTQSPTHLIKTRGQQVTLRCSSQSGHNTVSWYQQALGQGPQFIFQYYREEENGRGNFPPRFSGLQFPNYSSELNVNALELDDSALYLCASSLWPPDYNEQFFGPGTRLTVL.

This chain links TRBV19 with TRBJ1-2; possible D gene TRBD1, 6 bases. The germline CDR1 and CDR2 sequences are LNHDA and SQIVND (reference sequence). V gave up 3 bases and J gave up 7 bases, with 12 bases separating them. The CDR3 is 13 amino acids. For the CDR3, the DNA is TGTGCCAGTAGTATTAACAGGGCAGGTGGCTACACCTTC. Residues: CASSINRAGGYTF.

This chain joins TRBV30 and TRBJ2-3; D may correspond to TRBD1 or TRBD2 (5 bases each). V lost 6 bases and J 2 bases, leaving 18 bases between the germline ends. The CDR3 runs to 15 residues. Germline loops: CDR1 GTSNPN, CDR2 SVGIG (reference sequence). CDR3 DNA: TGTGCCTGCCCGGGGACGGCGAGCTACACAGATACGCAGTATTTT. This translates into CACPGTASYTDTQYF.

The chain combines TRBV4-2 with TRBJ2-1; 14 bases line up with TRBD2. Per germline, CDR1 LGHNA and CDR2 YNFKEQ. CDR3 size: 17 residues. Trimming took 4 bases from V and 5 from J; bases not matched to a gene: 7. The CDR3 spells CASSPTSGRAGDNEQFF. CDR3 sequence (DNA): TGTGCCAGCAGCCCGACTAGCGGGAGGGCCGGGGACAATGAGCAGTTCTTC.

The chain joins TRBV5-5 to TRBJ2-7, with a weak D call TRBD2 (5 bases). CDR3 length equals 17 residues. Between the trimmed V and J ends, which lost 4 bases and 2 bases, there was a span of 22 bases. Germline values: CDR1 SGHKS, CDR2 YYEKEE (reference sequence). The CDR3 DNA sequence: TGTGCCAGCAGCCCGGACCGAGGGCTGGGAAAGACCTACGAGCAGTACTTC. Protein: CASSPDRGLGKTYEQYF. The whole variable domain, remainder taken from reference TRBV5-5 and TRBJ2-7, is DAGVTQSPTHLIKTRGQQVTLRCSPISGHKSVSWYQQVLGQGPQFIFQYYEKEERGRGNFPDRFSARQFPNYSSELNVNALLLGDSALYLCASSPDRGLGKTYEQYFGPGTRLTVT.

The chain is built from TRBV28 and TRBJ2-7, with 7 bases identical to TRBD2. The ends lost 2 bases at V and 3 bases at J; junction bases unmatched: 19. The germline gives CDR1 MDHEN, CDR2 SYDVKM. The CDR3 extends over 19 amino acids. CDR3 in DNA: TGTGCCAGCAGTTTAGCCTCTTTTACCGGGACTACTACCCTCTACGAGCAGTACTTC. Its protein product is CASSLASFTGTTTLYEQYF. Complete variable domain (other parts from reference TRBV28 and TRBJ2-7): DVKVTQSSRYLVKRTGEKVFLECVQDMDHENMFWYRQDPGLGLRLIYFSYDVKMKEKGDIPEGYSVSREKKERFSLILESASTNQTSMYLCASSLASFTGTTTLYEQYFGPGTRLTVT.

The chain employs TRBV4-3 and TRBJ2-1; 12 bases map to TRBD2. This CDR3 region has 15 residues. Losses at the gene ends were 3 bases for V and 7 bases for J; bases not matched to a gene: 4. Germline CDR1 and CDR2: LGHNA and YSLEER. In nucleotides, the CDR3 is TGCGCCAGCAGCCACGGACTAGCGGGAATGAATGAGCAGTTCTTC. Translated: CASSHGLAGMNEQFF.

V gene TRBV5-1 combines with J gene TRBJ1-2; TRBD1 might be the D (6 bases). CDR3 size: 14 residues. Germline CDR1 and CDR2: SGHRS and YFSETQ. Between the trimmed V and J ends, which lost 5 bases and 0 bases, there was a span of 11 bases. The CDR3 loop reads CASRQGQANYGYTF. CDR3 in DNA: TGCGCCAGCAGACAGGGACAAGCTAACTATGGCTACACCTTC.

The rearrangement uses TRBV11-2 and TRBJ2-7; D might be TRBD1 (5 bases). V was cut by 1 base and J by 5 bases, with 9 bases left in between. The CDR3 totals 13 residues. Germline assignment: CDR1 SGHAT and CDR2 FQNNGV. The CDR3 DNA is TGTGCCAGCAGCTTAGGACAGCATAACGAGCAGTACTTC. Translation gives CASSLGQHNEQYF.

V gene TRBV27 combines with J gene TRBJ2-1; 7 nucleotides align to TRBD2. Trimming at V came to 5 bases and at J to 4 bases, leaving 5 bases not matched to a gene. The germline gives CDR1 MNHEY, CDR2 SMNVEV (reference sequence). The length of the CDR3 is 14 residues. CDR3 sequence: CASSLGTIYNEQFF. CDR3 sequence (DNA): TGTGCCAGCAGTCTGGGGACTATTTACAATGAGCAGTTCTTC.

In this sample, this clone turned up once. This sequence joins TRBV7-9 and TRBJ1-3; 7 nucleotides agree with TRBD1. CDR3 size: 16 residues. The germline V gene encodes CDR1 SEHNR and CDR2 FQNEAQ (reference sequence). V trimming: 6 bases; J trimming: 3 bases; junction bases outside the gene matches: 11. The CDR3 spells CASSWTTGQNGNTIYF. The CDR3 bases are TGTGCCAGCAGTTGGACGACAGGGCAGAATGGAAACACCATATATTTT.

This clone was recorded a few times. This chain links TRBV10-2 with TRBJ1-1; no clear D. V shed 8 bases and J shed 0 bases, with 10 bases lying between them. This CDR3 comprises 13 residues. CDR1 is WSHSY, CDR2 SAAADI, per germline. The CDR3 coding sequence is TGCGCCAGCGTGGCTGGGCTGAACACTGAAGCTTTCTTT. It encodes CASVAGLNTEAFF.

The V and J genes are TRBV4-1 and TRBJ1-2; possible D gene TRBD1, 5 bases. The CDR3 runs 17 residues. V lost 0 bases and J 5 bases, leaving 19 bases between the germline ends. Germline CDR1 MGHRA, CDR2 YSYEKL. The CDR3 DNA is TGCGCCAGCAGCCAAGATCCTGGGGCCACGACCAGATATGGCTACACCTTC. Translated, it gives CASSQDPGATTRYGYTF.

CDR3 amino acids: CASSLDRDRSSYEQYF. The CDR3 nucleotides read TGCGCCAGCAGCCTCGACCGGGACAGGAGCTCCTACGAGCAGTACTTC. V is TRBV4-1 and J is TRBJ2-7; 8 nucleotides line up with TRBD1. The junction had 8 bases not matched to a gene; V was cut back by 4 bases and J by 0 bases. In germline, CDR1 is MGHRA, CDR2 YSYEKL. The CDR3 runs 16 residues.

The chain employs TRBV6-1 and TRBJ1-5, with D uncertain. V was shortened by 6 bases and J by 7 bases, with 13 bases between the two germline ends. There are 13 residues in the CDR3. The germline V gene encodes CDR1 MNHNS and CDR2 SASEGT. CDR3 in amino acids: CASSTEYNQPQHF. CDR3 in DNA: TGTGCCAGCAGCACAGAATACAACCAGCCCCAGCATTTT.

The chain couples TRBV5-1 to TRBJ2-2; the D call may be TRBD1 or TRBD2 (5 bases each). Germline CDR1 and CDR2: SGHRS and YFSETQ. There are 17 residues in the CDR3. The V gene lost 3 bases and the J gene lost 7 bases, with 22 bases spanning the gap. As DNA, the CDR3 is TGCGCCAGCAGCTACACCGGGACGACCCTACGTGGCGGGGAGCTGTTTTTT. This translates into CASSYTGTTLRGGELFF.

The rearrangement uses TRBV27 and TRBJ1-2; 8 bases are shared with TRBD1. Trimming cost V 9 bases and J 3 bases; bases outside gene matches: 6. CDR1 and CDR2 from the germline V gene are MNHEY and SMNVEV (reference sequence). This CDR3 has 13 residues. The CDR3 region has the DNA TGTGCCAGTTCCCTGACAGGGGACTATGGCTACACCTTC. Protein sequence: CASSLTGDYGYTF.

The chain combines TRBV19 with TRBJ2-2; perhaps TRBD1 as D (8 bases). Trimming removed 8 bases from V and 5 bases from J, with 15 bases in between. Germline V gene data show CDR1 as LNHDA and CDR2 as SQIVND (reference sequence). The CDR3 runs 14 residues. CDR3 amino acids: CASLHRGGTGELFF. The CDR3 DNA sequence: TGTGCCAGTCTCCACAGGGGGGGAACCGGGGAGCTGTTTTTT.

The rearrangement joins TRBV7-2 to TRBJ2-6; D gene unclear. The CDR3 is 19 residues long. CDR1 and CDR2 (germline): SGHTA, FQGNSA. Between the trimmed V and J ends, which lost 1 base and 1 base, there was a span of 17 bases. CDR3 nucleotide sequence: TGTGCCAGCAGCTTAGTTCCAGCCACCCTCGAGTCTGGGGCCAACGTCCTGACTTTC. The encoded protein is CASSLVPATLESGANVLTF.

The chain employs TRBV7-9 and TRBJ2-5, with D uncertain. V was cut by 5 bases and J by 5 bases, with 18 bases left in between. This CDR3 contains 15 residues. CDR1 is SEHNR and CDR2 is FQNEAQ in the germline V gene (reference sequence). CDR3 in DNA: TGTGCCAGCAGCCCCTCAGTAAATGAGCGTGAGACCCAGTACTTC. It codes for CASSPSVNERETQYF.

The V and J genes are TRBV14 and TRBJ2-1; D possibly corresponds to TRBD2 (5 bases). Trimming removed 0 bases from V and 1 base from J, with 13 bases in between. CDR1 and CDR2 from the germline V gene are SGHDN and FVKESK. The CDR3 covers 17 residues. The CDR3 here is CASSQDGFGMSYNEQFF. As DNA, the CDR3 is TGTGCCAGCAGCCAAGATGGGTTCGGGATGTCCTACAATGAGCAGTTCTTC.